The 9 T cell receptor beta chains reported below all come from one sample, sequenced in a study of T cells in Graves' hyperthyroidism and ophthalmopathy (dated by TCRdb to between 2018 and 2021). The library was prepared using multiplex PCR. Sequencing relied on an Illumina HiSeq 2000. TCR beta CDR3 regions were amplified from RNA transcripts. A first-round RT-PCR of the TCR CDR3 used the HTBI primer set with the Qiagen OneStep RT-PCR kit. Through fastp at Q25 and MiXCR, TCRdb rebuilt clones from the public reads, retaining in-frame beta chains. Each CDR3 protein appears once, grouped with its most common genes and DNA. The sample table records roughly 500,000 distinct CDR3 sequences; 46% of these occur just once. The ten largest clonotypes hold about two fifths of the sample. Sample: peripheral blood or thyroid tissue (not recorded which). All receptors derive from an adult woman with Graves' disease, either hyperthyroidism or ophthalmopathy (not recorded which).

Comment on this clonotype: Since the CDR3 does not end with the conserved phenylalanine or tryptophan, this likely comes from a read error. The CDR3 spells CSVRDTGSGETQYS. Written as DNA, the CDR3 is TGCAGCGTACGGGACACGGGATCTGGGGAGACCCAGTACTCC. The rearrangement links TRBV29-1 to TRBJ2-5, with TRBD1 as a possible D gene (6 bases). CDR3 length: 14 amino acids. Per the germline V gene, CDR1 is SQVTM and CDR2 is ANQGSEA. Trimming left V 6 bases short and J 5 bases short, with 19 bases between.

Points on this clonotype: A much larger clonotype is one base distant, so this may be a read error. CDR3 sequence (DNA): TGCAGTGCTAGCTGGGGGAGTGGCTACGAGCAGTACTTC. Protein: CSASWGSGYEQYF. V and J are TRBV20-1 and TRBJ2-7; D might be TRBD1 or TRBD2, each matching 5 bases. Trimming pared 3 bases from V and 3 bases from J, leaving 12 bases between. CDR1 DFQATT and CDR2 SNEGSKA come from the germline V gene (reference sequence). This CDR3 is 13 amino acids long.

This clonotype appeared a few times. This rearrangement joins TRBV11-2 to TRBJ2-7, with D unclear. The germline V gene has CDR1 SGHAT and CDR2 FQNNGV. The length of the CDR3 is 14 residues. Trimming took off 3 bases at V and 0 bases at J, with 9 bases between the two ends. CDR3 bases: TGTGCCAGCAGCTTGGCAGCAGCCTCCTACGAGCAGTACTTC. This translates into CASSLAAASYEQYF.

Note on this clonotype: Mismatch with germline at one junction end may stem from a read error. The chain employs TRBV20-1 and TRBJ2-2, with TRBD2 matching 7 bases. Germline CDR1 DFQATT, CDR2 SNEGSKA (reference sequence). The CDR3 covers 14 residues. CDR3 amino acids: CSARPGLNTGVLFF. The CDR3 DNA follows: TGCAGTGCTAGACCGGGACTAAACACCGGGGTGCTGTTTTTT.

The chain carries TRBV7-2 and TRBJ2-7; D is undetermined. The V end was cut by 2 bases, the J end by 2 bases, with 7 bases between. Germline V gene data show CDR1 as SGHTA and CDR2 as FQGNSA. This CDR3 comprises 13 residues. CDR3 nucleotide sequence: TGTGCCAGCAGCTTAACAGTCCCCTACGAGCAGTACTTC. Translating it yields CASSLTVPYEQYF. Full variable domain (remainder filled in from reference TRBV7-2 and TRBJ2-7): GAGVSQSPSNKVTEKGKDVELRCDPISGHTALYWYRQSLGQGLEFLIYFQGNSAPDKSGLPSDRFSAERTGGSVSTLTIQRTQQEDSAVYLCASSLTVPYEQYFGPGTRLTVT.

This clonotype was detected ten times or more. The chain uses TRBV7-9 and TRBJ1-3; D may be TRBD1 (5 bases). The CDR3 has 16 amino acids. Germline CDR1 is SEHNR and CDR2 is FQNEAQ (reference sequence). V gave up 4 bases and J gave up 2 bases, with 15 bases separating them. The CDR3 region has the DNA TGTGCCAGCAGCTCTGTGGGGGGAATAACTGGAAACACCATATATTTT. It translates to CASSSVGGITGNTIYF.

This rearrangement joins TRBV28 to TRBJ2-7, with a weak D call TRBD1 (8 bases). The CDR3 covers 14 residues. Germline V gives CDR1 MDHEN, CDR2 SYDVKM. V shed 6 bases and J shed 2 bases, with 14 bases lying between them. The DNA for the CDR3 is TGTGCCAGCAGGGAACAGGGGGGGGCCTACGAGCAGTACTTC. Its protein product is CASREQGGAYEQYF.

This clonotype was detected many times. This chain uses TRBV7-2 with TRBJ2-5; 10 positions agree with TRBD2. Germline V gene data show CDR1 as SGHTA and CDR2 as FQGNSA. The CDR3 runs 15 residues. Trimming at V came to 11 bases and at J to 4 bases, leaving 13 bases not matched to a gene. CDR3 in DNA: TGTGCCTGCGCGGGAGTAGCGGGAGGAGGAGAGACCCAGTACTTC. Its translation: CACAGVAGGGETQYF. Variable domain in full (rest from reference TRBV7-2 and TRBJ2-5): GAGVSQSPSNKVTEKGKDVELRCDPISGHTALYWYRQSLGQGLEFLIYFQGNSAPDKSGLPSDRFSAERTGGSVSTLTIQRTQQEDSAVYLCACAGVAGGGETQYFGPGTRLLVL.

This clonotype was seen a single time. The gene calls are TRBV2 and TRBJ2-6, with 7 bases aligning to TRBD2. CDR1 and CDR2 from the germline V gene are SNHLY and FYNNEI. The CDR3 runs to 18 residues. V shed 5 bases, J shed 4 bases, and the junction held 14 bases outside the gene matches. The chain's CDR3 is CASSFGSGNAWGANVLTF. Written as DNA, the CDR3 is TGTGCCAGCAGTTTCGGGAGCGGGAATGCTTGGGGGGCCAACGTCCTGACTTTC.